The clone carrying this TCR beta chain occurred a few times. What it recognizes is unknown. MiXCR, run by TCRdb on the reads, gives a single entry per CDR3 protein. The sample holds about 360,000 distinct CDR3 sequences, about 32% seen once. V lost 6 bases, J lost 2 bases, and 3 bases stayed unmatched. The CDR3 consists of 13 residues. Germline V gene data show CDR1 as MNHNS and CDR2 as SASEGT. This record belongs to a study of T cell repertoires in cytomegalovirus infection. Study findings and constraints: Dominating the ex vivo response were TCR beta clonotypes that were CMV-specific and HLA-C-restricted.

The genes are TRBV6-1 and TRBJ2-7; TRBD1 aligns across 8 bases. This clonotype originated in a human donor in good health (CMV status not recorded). Some clones in this sample may be carry-over from other donors' samples. The material sequenced was cultured PBMCs, taken from culture after CMV antigen stimulation. The CDR3 DNA follows: TGTGCCAGCAGGTCGGGACAGGCCTACGAGCAGTACGTC. Its protein is CASRSGQAYEQYV.